Given below is one T cell receptor (beta chain) in context. The same CDR3 can be traced to other DNA sequences in this sample. This entry belongs to a study of blood T cell repertoires in COVID-19. Assay used: immunoSEQ multiplex PCR; TCRdb lists only in-frame clones, some missing. The profile shows under 300,000 clones, around 88% of them singletons. J lost 1 base, V lost 2 bases, and 1 base had no gene match. This CDR3 is built from 15 residues. Per the germline V gene, CDR1 is KGHSH and CDR2 is LQKENI. This clonotype originated in a woman between 40 and 55 years old with acute COVID-19. The V and J genes are TRBV18 and TRBJ2-5; 10 nucleotides agree with TRBD2. Sequencing was performed on PBMCs or T cells enriched from blood (not recorded which). The CDR3 nucleotides are TGTGCCAGCTCACCATTAGCGGGGGGCCAAGAGACCCAGTACTTC. As protein: CASSPLAGGQETQYF.